This T cell receptor (beta chain) comes out of a study of cytomegalovirus exposure and HLA in healthy donors. PCR employed 60 Vbeta and 13 Jbeta primers. Measured with immunoSEQ multiplex PCR; TCRdb has only the in-frame clones, and not every one. This sample has about 150,000 clones; 68% occur once, and the top ten carry approximately 4.2%. V lost 4 bases and J 5 bases, leaving 25 bases between the germline ends. Germline-derived CDR1 and CDR2 are SGHTS and YDEGEE. CDR3 size: 17 residues. Study outcomes and limitations: What a later analysis showed was that several of the most significant clusters appeared linked to common viral pathogens. Data from an earlier analysis indicated that most TCR beta V segments were productive either about 87% or about 30% of the time.

A remark on this clone: Its target is unknown.

Sequenced sample: PBMCs. The chain couples TRBV5-8 to TRBJ2-7, with a possible D match to TRBD1 (6 bases). The receptor was isolated from a man in his fifties or sixties in good health and CMV-seronegative. CDR3 loop: CASSRSGYRDVIDEQYF. The CDR3 coding sequence is TGTGCCAGCAGCCGGTCGGGTTACAGGGACGTTATCGACGAGCAGTACTTC. Using reference TRBV5-8 and TRBJ2-7 for the parts outside the CDR3, the full variable domain is EAGVTQSPTHLIKTRGQQATLRCSPISGHTSVYWYQQALGLGLQFLLWYDEGEERNRGNFPPRFSGRQFPNYSSELNVNALELEDSALYLCASSRSGYRDVIDEQYFGPGTRLTVT.